The 17 T cell receptor beta chains listed next were all sequenced from one sample in a study of T cell responses to AZD1222 COVID-19 vaccine. Clones were read by immunoSEQ multiplex PCR, and TCRdb kept only the in-frame ones, dropping some. The data contain 90,000 to 120,000 clones, 89% of them singletons. This sample comprised peripheral blood, obtained on day 0 of AZD1222 vaccination. The receptors come from an adult in good health.

The V gene is TRBV3-1 (or the pseudogene TRBV3-2), the J gene TRBJ1-4; 10 positions match TRBD1. J gave up 11 bases and V 3 bases, and 6 bases lay outside the gene matches. This CDR3 contains 14 residues. Germline lookup yields CDR1 LGHDT and CDR2 YNNKEL (reference sequence). The CDR3 DNA is TGTGCCAGCAGCCAGGGGACAGGGGAGAGGAAACTGTTTTTT. It specifies CASSQGTGERKLFF.

This rearrangement joins TRBV12-5 to TRBJ1-2; maybe TRBD1 (6 bases). Between the trimmed V and J ends, which lost 6 bases and 3 bases, there was a span of 14 bases. The CDR3 is 14 amino acids. Germline loops: CDR1 LGHNT, CDR2 FRNRAP. The CDR3 DNA reads TGTGCTAGTGGCCGTGACAGGCTCTACTATGGCTACACCTTC. Protein sequence: CASGRDRLYYGYTF. Using reference TRBV12-5 and TRBJ1-2 for the parts outside the CDR3, the full variable domain is DARVTQTPRHKVTEMGQEVTMRCQPILGHNTVFWYRQTMMQGLELLAYFRNRAPLDDSGMPKDRFSAEMPDATLATLKIQPSEPRDSAVYFCASGRDRLYYGYTFGSGTRLTVV.

The CDR3 loop is CASGDRASRLVRTEAFF. The CDR3 region has the DNA TGTGCCAGTGGGGACAGGGCATCAAGATTAGTTCGCACTGAAGCTTTCTTT. V usage is TRBV19 and J usage is TRBJ1-1; 9 nucleotides align to TRBD1. J lost 4 bases, V lost 8 bases, and 17 bases had no gene match. CDR3 length: 17 amino acids. The germline V gene has CDR1 LNHDA and CDR2 SQIVND (reference sequence).

The V call is TRBV6-2 or TRBV6-3, the J call TRBJ2-7; D gene unclear. Germline V CDR1 and CDR2: MNHEY, SVGEGT. The CDR3 is 12 residues long. V was shortened by 1 base and J by 4 bases, with 5 bases between the two germline ends. The CDR3 reads CASSYYGYEQYF. The DNA of the CDR3 is TGTGCCAGCAGTTACTACGGGTACGAGCAGTACTTC.

The chain combines TRBV12-3 or TRBV12-4 with TRBJ2-1; D is undetermined. The germline V and J ends were trimmed by 3 bases and 8 bases, with 5 bases remaining between them. This CDR3 contains 11 residues. CDR3 coding DNA: TGTGCCAGCAGTTTCCTTGATGAGCAGTTCTTC. It yields the protein CASSFLDEQFF.

This clone was observed a single time. The V call is TRBV2, the J call TRBJ1-5; D might be TRBD1 (6 bases). The CDR3 is made up of 16 amino acids. V dropped 8 bases and J dropped 7 bases, with 24 bases sitting between them. CDR1 SNHLY and CDR2 FYNNEI come from the germline V gene. CDR3 region: CASHPGGGTWGQPQHF. Written as DNA, the CDR3 is TGTGCCAGCCACCCAGGAGGGGGGACCTGGGGCCAGCCCCAGCATTTT.

The chain has TRBV11-1 and TRBJ1-1, with a tentative D call TRBD1 (6 bases). CDR1 is SGHAT, CDR2 FQDESV, per germline (reference sequence). V gave up 1 base and J gave up 4 bases, with 10 bases separating them. The CDR3 has 14 amino acids. CDR3 sequence: CASSLDRVPTEAFF. CDR3 DNA: TGTGCCAGCAGCTTAGACAGGGTCCCCACTGAAGCTTTCTTT.

This sequence joins TRBV6-5 and TRBJ2-7, with D tentatively TRBD1 (6 bases). Trimming removed 0 bases from V and 3 bases from J, with 12 bases in between. Germline V gene lookup returns CDR1 MNHEY and CDR2 SVGAGI. This CDR3 region has 15 residues. CDR3 amino acids: CASSYSRGSLYEQYF. CDR3 sequence (DNA): TGTGCCAGCAGTTACTCGAGGGGGTCCCTCTACGAGCAGTACTTC.

This rearrangement joins TRBV18 to TRBJ2-3, with D uncertain. CDR1 is KGHSH and CDR2 is LQKENI in the germline V gene. The germline V and J ends were trimmed by 0 bases and 5 bases, with 6 bases remaining between them. The CDR3 loop spans 13 amino acids. The CDR3 here is CASSPPPRDTQYF. CDR3 DNA sequence: TGTGCCAGCTCACCACCCCCAAGAGATACGCAGTATTTT.

The gene calls are TRBV5-1 and TRBJ2-7, with no clear D. Germline CDR1 reads SGHRS; CDR2 reads YFSETQ. The CDR3 contains 13 residues. V gave up 1 base and J gave up 1 base, with 6 bases separating them. The DNA for the CDR3 is TGCGCCAGCAGCTTGAGGTCTTCCTACGAGCAGTACTTC. The encoded protein is CASSLRSSYEQYF.

V gene TRBV28 combines with J gene TRBJ2-6; D unresolved. The germline V gene has CDR1 MDHEN and CDR2 SYDVKM. Between the trimmed V and J ends, which lost 6 bases and 0 bases, there was a span of 12 bases. The CDR3 is made up of 16 amino acids. The CDR3 loop reads CASRQTLGSGANVLTF. Here the CDR3 DNA reads TGTGCCAGCAGGCAGACACTGGGCTCTGGGGCCAACGTCCTGACTTTC.

V and J are TRBV7-2 and TRBJ2-5; TRBD2 agrees at 13 bases. The J segment lost 1 base and the V segment lost 3 bases, leaving 11 bases of the junction unmatched. The germline CDR1 and CDR2 sequences are SGHTA and FQGNSA. This CDR3 has 19 amino acids. CDR3 residues: CASSLGKGLAGILQETQYF. Written as DNA, the CDR3 is TGTGCCAGCAGCTTGGGAAAGGGACTAGCGGGGATCCTCCAAGAGACCCAGTACTTC.

The V and J genes are TRBV28 and TRBJ2-6; possible D gene TRBD1, 5 bases. There are 14 residues in the CDR3. Trimming shortened V by 5 bases and J by 1 base, and 6 bases separated the two germline ends. In germline, CDR1 is MDHEN, CDR2 SYDVKM. CDR3 nucleotide sequence: TGTGCCAGCAGTAGGGGATCTGGGGCCAACGTCCTGACTTTC. Its protein is CASSRGSGANVLTF. Full variable domain (remainder filled in from reference TRBV28 and TRBJ2-6): DVKVTQSSRYLVKRTGEKVFLECVQDMDHENMFWYRQDPGLGLRLIYFSYDVKMKEKGDIPEGYSVSREKKERFSLILESASTNQTSMYLCASSRGSGANVLTFGAGSRLTVL.

The CDR3 sequence: CASSPGGGGHNEQFF. In nucleotides, the CDR3 is TGCGCCAGCAGCCCTGGGGGGGGTGGCCACAATGAGCAGTTCTTC. The chain joins TRBV5-1 to TRBJ2-1; 7 bases are shared with TRBD2. J gave up 5 bases and V 4 bases, and 9 bases lay outside the gene matches. The CDR3 runs 15 residues. Germline lookup yields CDR1 SGHRS and CDR2 YFSETQ.

The V and J genes are TRBV28 and TRBJ1-2; D ambiguous. Germline CDR1 reads MDHEN; CDR2 reads SYDVKM. V lost 3 bases and J lost 6, with 8 bases in between. The CDR3 runs 12 residues. The DNA for the CDR3 is TGTGCCAGCAGTTTGATGCTCGATGGCTACACCTTC. It specifies CASSLMLDGYTF.

The chain carries TRBV5-5 and TRBJ2-3; 9 bases map to TRBD2. The CDR3 has 16 amino acids. Unmatched junction bases numbered 8, after V lost 0 bases and J lost 6 bases. The germline V gene has CDR1 SGHKS and CDR2 YYEKEE (reference sequence). This CDR3 is CASSLALAGAPDTQYF. The CDR3 nucleotides are TGTGCCAGCAGCTTGGCCTTAGCGGGAGCCCCGGATACGCAGTATTTT. The whole variable domain, filled in from reference TRBV5-5 and TRBJ2-3, reads DAGVTQSPTHLIKTRGQQVTLRCSPISGHKSVSWYQQVLGQGPQFIFQYYEKEERGRGNFPDRFSARQFPNYSSELNVNALLLGDSALYLCASSLALAGAPDTQYFGPGTRLTVL.

The chain combines TRBV9 with TRBJ2-5; TRBD2 matches 13 bases. The germline CDR1 and CDR2 sequences are SGDLS and YYNGEE. The CDR3 spans 18 residues. V shed 4 bases, J shed 1 base, and the junction held 10 bases outside the gene matches. CDR3 in DNA: TGTGCCAGCAGCAAGAGACTAGCGGGAGGTACCACCCAAGAGACCCAGTACTTC. Translation gives CASSKRLAGGTTQETQYF.